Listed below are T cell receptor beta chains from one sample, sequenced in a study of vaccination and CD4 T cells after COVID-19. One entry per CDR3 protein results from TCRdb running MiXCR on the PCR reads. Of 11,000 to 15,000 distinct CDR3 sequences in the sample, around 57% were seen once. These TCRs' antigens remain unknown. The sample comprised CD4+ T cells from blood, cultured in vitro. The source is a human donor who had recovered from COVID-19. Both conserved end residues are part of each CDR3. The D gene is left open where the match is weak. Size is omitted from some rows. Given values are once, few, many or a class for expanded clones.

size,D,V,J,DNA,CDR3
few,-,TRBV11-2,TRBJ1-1,TGTGCCAGCAGCCCAGACGATGGCCGGAACACTGAAGCTTTCTTT,CASSPDDGRNTEAFF
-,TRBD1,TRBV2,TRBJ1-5,TGTGCCAGCAGTAGCCGGGACAGGGATAGCAATCAGCCCCAGCATTTT,CASSSRDRDSNQPQHF
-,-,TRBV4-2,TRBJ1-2,TGTGCCAGCAGCCAAGAGTCATCCGGGTCGCTATGGGGCTACACCTTC,CASSQESSGSLWGYTF
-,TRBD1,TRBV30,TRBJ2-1,TGTGCCTGGTTTCACCGGGACAGGGGACGGGAGCAGTTCTTC,CAWFHRDRGREQFF
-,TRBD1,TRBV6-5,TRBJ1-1,TGTGCCAGCAGTTACCTTACCCGAGGACAGGGCTATAACACTGAAGCTTTCTTT,CASSYLTRGQGYNTEAFF
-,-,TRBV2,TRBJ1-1,TGTGCCAGCACCAAAAAGGACCATGAAGCTTTCTTT,CASTKKDHEAFF
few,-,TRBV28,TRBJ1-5,TGTGCCAGCAGTTTCCCAGAGTCCTATCAGCCCCAGCATTTT,CASSFPESYQPQHF
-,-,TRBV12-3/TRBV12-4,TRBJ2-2,TGTGCCAGCAGTGGAGGGCGGGGGGAGCTGTTTTTT,CASSGGRGELFF
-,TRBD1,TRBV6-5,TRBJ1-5,TGTGCCAGCAGTTACCTCGGGACAGGGGGCGATCAGCCCCAGCATTTT,CASSYLGTGGDQPQHF
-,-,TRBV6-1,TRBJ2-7,TGTGCCAGCAGTCAGGGACGGGACGGGCGACAGCAGTACTTC,CASSQGRDGRQQYF
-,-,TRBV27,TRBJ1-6,TGTGCCAGCAGACGGGAGACTGGTAATTCACCCCTCCACTTT,CASRRETGNSPLHF
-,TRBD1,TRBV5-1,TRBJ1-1,TGCGCCAGCAGCTTCCGACAGGGTCCGACTGAAGCTTTCTTT,CASSFRQGPTEAFF
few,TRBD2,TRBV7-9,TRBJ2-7,TGTGCCAGCAGCTTGCTAGCGGGACGGTACGAGCAGTACTTC,CASSLLAGRYEQYF
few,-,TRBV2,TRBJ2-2,TGTGCCAGCACGGAGTTCGGGAGCTTTGTCGGGGAGCTGTTTTTT,CASTEFGSFVGELFF